This T cell receptor beta chain was retrieved from a study of CD8 T cells in ankylosing spondylitis. Germline CDR1 and CDR2: SQVTM and ANQGSEA. Trimming took off 6 bases at V and 3 bases at J, with 21 bases between the two ends. This CDR3 region has 15 residues. TCRdb re-called the 5' RACE reads with MiXCR, one entry per CDR3 protein. The top ten hold around 30% of the sample, which has roughly 230,000 distinct CDR3 sequences, over 15% seen once. This clonotype was found many times. This chain links TRBV29-1 with TRBJ2-7, with D maybe TRBD1 (8 bases). The origin of this receptor is a male donor with ankylosing spondylitis or in good health (not recorded which). Sequenced material: blood, either unsorted or a sorted T cell fraction (not recorded which). The DNA of the CDR3 is TGCAGCGTACAAGATCCGGACAGGGAGGGCTACGAGCAGTACTTC. Its translation: CSVQDPDREGYEQYF.